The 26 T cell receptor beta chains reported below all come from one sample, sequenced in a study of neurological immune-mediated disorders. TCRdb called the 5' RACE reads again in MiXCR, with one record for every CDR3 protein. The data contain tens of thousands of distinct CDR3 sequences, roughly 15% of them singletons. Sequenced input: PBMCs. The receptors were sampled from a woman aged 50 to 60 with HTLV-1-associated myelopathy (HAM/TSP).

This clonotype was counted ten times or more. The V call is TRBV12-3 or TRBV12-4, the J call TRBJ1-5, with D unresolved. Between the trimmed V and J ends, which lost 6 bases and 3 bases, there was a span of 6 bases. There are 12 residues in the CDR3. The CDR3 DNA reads TGTGCCAGCAGGATATCCAATCAGCCCCAGCATTTT. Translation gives CASRISNQPQHF.

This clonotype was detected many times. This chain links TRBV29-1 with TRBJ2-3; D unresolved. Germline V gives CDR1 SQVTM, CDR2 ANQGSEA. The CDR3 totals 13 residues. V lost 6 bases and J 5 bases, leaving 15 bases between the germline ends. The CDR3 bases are TGCAGCGTAAATCGTGGCTTGCGAGATACGCAGTATTTT. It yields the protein CSVNRGLRDTQYF.

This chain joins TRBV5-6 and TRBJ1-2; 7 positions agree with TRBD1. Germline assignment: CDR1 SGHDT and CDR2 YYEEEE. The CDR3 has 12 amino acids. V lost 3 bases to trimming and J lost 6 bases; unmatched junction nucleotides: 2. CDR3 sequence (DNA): TGTGCCAGCAGCTACAGGGGACATGGCTACACCTTC. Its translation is CASSYRGHGYTF.

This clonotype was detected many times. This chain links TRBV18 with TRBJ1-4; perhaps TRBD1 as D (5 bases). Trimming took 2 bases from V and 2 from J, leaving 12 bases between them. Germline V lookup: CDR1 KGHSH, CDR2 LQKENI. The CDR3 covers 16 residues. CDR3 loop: CASSPMRDGTNEKLFF. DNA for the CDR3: TGTGCCAGCTCACCAATGAGGGACGGCACTAATGAAAAACTGTTTTTT.

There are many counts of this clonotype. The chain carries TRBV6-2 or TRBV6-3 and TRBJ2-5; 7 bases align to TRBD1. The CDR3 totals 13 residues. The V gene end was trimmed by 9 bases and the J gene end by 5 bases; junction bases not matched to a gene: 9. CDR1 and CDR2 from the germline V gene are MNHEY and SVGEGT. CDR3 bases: TGTGCCAGTCTGAGACAGGGATCGGAGACCCAGTACTTC. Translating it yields CASLRQGSETQYF.

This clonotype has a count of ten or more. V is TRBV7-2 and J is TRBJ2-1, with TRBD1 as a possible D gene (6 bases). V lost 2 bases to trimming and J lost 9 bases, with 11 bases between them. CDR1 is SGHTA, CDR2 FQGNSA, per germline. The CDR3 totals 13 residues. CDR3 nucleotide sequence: TGTGCCAGCAGCTTACAGGGGAACTTTGAGCAGTTCTTC. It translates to CASSLQGNFEQFF.

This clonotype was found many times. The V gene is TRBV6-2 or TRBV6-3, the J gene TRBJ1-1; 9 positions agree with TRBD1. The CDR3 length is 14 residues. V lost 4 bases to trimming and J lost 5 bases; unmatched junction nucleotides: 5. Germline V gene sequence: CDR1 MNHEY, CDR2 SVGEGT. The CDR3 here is CASSSTGGATEAFF. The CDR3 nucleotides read TGTGCCAGCAGTTCGACAGGGGGGGCGACTGAAGCTTTCTTT.

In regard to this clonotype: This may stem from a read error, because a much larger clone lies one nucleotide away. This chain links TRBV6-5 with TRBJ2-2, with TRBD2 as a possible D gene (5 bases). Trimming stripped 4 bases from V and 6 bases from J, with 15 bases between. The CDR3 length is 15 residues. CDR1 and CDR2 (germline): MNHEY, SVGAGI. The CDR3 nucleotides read TGTGCCAGCAGTTCCCCCGGGGTCGGGCCCGGGGAGCTGTTTTTT. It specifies CASSSPGVGPGELFF.

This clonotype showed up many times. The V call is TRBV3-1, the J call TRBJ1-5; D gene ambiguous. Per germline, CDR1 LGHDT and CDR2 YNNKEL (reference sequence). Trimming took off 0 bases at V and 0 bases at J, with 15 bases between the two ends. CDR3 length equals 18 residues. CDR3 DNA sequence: TGTGCCAGCAGCCAAGATGGTCCAAAGGTATATAGCAATCAGCCCCAGCATTTT. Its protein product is CASSQDGPKVYSNQPQHF. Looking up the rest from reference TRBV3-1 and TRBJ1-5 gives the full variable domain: DTAVSQTPKYLVTQMGNDKSIKCEQNLGHDTMYWYKQDSKKFLKIMFSYNNKELIINETVPNRFSPKSPDKAHLNLHINSLELGDSAVYFCASSQDGPKVYSNQPQHFGDGTRLSIL.

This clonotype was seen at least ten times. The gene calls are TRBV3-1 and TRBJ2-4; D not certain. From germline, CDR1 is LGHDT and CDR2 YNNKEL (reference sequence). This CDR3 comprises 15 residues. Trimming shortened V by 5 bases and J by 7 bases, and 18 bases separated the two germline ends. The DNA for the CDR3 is TGTGCCAGCAGCTTCGGCCCCCTCGAAGGGAACATTCAGTACTTC. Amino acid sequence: CASSFGPLEGNIQYF.

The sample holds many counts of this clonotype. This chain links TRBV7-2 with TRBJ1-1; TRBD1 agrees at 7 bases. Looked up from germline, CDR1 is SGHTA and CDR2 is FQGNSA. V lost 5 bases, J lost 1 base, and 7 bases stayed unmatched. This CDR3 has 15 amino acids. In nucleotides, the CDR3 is TGTGCCAGCAGCGCCTCCGGGACAGAGAACACTGAAGCTTTCTTT. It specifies CASSASGTENTEAFF.

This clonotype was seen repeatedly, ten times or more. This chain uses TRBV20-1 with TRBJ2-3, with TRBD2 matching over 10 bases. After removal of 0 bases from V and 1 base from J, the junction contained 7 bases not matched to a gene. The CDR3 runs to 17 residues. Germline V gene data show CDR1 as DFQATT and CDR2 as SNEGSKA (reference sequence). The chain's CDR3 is CSARDIVTSGGTDTQYF. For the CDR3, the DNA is TGCAGTGCTAGAGATATAGTTACTAGCGGGGGCACAGATACGCAGTATTTT.

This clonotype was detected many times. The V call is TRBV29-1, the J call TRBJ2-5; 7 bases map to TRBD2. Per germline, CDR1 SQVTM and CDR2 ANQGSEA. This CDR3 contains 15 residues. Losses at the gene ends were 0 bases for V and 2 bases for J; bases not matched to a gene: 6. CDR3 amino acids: CSVEDFRTSQETQYF. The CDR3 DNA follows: TGCAGCGTTGAAGATTTCAGGACTAGTCAAGAGACCCAGTACTTC.

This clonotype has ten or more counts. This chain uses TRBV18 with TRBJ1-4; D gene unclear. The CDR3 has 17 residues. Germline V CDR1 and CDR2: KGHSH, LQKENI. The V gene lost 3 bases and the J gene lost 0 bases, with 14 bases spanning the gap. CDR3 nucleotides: TGTGCCAGCTCACCGACGGAAGGGAGCGCAACTAATGAAAAACTGTTTTTT. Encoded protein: CASSPTEGSATNEKLFF.

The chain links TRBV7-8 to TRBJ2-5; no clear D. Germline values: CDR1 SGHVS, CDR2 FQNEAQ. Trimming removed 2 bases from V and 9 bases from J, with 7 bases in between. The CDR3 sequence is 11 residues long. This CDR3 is CASSLNAAQYF. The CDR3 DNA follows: TGTGCCAGCAGCTTAAACGCGGCCCAGTACTTC.

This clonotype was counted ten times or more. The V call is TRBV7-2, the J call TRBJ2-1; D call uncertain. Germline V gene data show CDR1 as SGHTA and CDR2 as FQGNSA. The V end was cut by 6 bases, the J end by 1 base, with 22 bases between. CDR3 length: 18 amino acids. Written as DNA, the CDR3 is TGTGCCAGCAGACTATCAACCCGACCGTCACCTTCCTACAATGAGCAGTTCTTC. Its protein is CASRLSTRPSPSYNEQFF.

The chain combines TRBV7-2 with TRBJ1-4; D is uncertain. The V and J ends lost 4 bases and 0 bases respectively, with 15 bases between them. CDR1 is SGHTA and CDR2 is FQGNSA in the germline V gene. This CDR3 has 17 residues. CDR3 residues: CASSSAVFLATNEKLFF. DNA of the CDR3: TGTGCCAGCAGCTCGGCAGTCTTCCTCGCAACTAATGAAAAACTGTTTTTT.

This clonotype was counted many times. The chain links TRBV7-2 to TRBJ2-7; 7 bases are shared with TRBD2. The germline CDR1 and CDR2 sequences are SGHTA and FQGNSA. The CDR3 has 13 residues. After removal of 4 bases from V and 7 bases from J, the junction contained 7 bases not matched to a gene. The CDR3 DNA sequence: TGTGCCAGCAGCTCGCGACTAGCCGGGGAGCAGTACTTC. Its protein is CASSSRLAGEQYF.

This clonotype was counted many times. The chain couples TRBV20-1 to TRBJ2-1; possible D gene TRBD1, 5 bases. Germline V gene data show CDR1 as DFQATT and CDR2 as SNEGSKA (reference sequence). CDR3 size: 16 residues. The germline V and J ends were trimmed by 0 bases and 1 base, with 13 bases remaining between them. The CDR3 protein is CSARDGARPSYNEQFF. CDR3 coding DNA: TGCAGTGCTAGAGATGGGGCTCGTCCATCCTACAATGAGCAGTTCTTC.

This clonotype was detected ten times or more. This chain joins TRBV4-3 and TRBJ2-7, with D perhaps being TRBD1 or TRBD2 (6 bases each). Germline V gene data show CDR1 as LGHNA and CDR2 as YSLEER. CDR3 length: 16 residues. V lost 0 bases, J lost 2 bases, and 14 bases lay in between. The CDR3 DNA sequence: TGCGCCAGCAGCCAAGATTCGAGTAGGGGGGCCTACGAGCAGTACTTC. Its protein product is CASSQDSSRGAYEQYF.

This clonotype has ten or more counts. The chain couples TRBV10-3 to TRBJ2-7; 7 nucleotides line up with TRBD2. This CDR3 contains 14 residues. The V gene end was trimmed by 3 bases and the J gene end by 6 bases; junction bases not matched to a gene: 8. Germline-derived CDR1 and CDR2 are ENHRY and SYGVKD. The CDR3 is CAISDTGGRFEQYF. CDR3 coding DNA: TGTGCCATCAGTGATACGGGGGGAAGATTCGAGCAGTACTTC.

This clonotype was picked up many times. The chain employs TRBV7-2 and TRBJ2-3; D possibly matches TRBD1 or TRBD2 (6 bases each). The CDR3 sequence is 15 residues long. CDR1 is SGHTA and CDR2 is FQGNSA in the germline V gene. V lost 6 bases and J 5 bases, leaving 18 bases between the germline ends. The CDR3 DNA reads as TGTGCCAGCAGATCCGCGAGGGGGGCCGTAGATACGCAGTATTTT. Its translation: CASRSARGAVDTQYF.

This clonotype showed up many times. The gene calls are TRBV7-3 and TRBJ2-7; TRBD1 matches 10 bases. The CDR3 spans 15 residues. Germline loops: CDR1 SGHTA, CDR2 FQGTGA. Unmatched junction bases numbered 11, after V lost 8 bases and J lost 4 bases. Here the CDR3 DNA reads TGTGCCAGCGGACACTCCGGGACAGGGGCTTACGAGCAGTACGTC. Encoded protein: CASGHSGTGAYEQYV.

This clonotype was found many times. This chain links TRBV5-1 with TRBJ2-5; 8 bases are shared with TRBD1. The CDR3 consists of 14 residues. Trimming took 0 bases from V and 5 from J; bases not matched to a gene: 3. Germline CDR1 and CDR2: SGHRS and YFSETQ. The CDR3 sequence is CASSLVRTGETQYF. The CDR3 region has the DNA TGCGCCAGCAGCTTGGTGAGGACAGGGGAGACCCAGTACTTC.

The CDR3 region is CASSRTTGSKPQHF. CDR3 in DNA: TGCGCCAGCAGCCGCACGACAGGGTCCAAGCCCCAGCATTTT. The chain combines TRBV4-3 with TRBJ1-5; 7 bases match TRBD1. J was trimmed by 8 bases and V by 4 bases; bases with no gene match: 8. Germline lookup yields CDR1 LGHNA and CDR2 YSLEER. This CDR3 region has 14 residues.

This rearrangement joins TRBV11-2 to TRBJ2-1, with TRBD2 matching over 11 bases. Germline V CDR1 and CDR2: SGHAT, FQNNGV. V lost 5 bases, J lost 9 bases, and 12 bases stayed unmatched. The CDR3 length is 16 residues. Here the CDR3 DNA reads TGTGCCAGCAGCCCGCGACTAGCGGGGAGGATAATTGAGCAGTTCTTC. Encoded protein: CASSPRLAGRIIEQFF.